Presented here are 15 T cell receptor beta chains from one specimen sequenced in a study of blood T cell repertoires in COVID-19. The assay was immunoSEQ multiplex PCR, and TCRdb's table has in-frame clones only and misses some. In the table there are 90,000 or so clones, less than 95% of which are singletons. The specimen was peripheral blood. These receptors came from a man between 18 and 35 years old with COVID-19, enrolled during active disease.

The gene calls are TRBV2 and TRBJ2-5; tentatively, D is TRBD1 (6 bases). The germline V gene has CDR1 SNHLY and CDR2 FYNNEI. The CDR3 is made up of 13 amino acids. V was trimmed by 10 bases and J by 1 base, leaving 13 bases between them. CDR3 DNA: TGTGCCACCTATTACAGGGTCCAAGAGACCCAGTACTTC. Translated: CATYYRVQETQYF.

The CDR3 DNA is TGTGCCTGGAGGGGAGGGGACAGGGGGCTGGGCACTGAAGCTTTCTTT. Its translation: CAWRGGDRGLGTEAFF. The rearrangement joins TRBV30 to TRBJ1-1, with 12 nucleotides matching TRBD1. V lost 3 bases to trimming and J lost 4 bases; unmatched junction nucleotides: 9. CDR3 length equals 16 residues. The germline gives CDR1 GTSNPN, CDR2 SVGIG (reference sequence).

The chain joins TRBV11-2 to TRBJ2-2; TRBD2 aligns across 10 bases. CDR3 length: 17 amino acids. Germline CDR1 reads SGHAT; CDR2 reads FQNNGV. Trimming removed 5 bases from V and 0 bases from J; junction bases left unmatched: 6. This CDR3 reads CASSRLAGVANTGELFF. CDR3 DNA sequence: TGTGCCAGCAGCCGACTAGCGGGCGTAGCGAACACCGGGGAGCTGTTTTTT.

V and J are TRBV19 and TRBJ1-2; 12 nucleotides line up with TRBD1. The CDR3 has 15 amino acids. J gave up 3 bases and V 4 bases, and 3 bases lay outside the gene matches. Germline V gives CDR1 LNHDA, CDR2 SQIVND (reference sequence). The CDR3 DNA sequence: TGTGCCAGTAGTACCGGGACAGGGGGCTACTATGGCTACACCTTC. It codes for CASSTGTGGYYGYTF.

The gene calls are TRBV9 and TRBJ1-3; 9 bases agree with TRBD1. Losses at the gene ends were 2 bases for V and 4 bases for J; bases not matched to a gene: 4. This CDR3 spans 15 amino acids. Germline assignment: CDR1 SGDLS and CDR2 YYNGEE. The CDR3 DNA is TGTGCCAGCAGCGTCGGACAGGGGCTAGGAAACACCATATATTTT. Encoded protein: CASSVGQGLGNTIYF.

The chain carries TRBV25-1 and TRBJ2-1; D is unclear. This CDR3 is built from 15 residues. Germline CDR1 reads MGHDK; CDR2 reads SYGVNS. With 4 bases removed from V and 0 bases from J, the gap between germline ends came to 10 bases. The CDR3 here is CASSGNYYSYNEQFF. CDR3 bases: TGTGCCAGCAGTGGTAACTATTACTCCTACAATGAGCAGTTCTTC.

The chain combines TRBV7-8 with TRBJ1-2; 9 bases agree with TRBD1. V gave up 0 bases and J gave up 5 bases; unmatched junction bases: 4. In germline, CDR1 is SGHVS, CDR2 FQNEAQ. The CDR3 is made up of 15 amino acids. CDR3 sequence (DNA): TGTGCCAGCAGCTTAGCCCGACAGGGGGTTTATGGCTACACCTTC. Translated, it gives CASSLARQGVYGYTF.

This rearrangement joins TRBV11-2 to TRBJ2-7, with TRBD1 as a possible D gene (5 bases). Deletions cut 4 bases from V and 0 bases from J, with 16 bases between. The CDR3 has 16 residues. Germline CDR1 is SGHAT and CDR2 is FQNNGV. This CDR3 is CASSYRQGSSSYEQYF. Here the CDR3 DNA reads TGTGCCAGCAGCTACAGGCAGGGAAGCTCCTCCTACGAGCAGTACTTC.

V and J are TRBV2 and TRBJ2-2; 8 nucleotides match TRBD2. This CDR3 has 17 amino acids. With 1 base clipped from V and 4 bases from J, the junction kept 8 bases outside the gene matches. Germline V gene sequence: CDR1 SNHLY, CDR2 FYNNEI. The CDR3 region has the DNA TGTGCCAGCAGTGAAGTCCAACTAGCGGTCATCACCGGGGAGCTGTTTTTT. It is translated as CASSEVQLAVITGELFF.

The chain has TRBV5-4 and TRBJ1-6; maybe TRBD1 (5 bases). Trimming took 3 bases from V and 7 from J, leaving 14 bases between them. The length of the CDR3 is 15 residues. CDR1 is SGHNT, CDR2 YYREEE, per germline (reference sequence). The CDR3 DNA reads TGTGCCAGCAGCTCTTTGACAGCGGGAAATTCACCCCTCCACTTT. This translates into CASSSLTAGNSPLHF.

Only a few counts were recorded for this clone. The chain is built from TRBV5-1 and TRBJ2-7; 7 bases agree with TRBD1. The CDR3 is made up of 15 amino acids. V was pared by 6 bases and J by 2 bases, with 11 bases of the junction left unmatched. Germline V lookup: CDR1 SGHRS, CDR2 YFSETQ. The CDR3 DNA follows: TGCGCCAGCACACCTCGACAGGGTTCCACCTACGAGCAGTACTTC. It translates to CASTPRQGSTYEQYF.

The chain has TRBV15 and TRBJ2-7; weak D call: TRBD2 (6 bases). The CDR3 sequence is 14 residues long. Per germline, CDR1 LNHNV and CDR2 YYDKDF (reference sequence). V was cut by 0 bases and J by 3 bases, with 9 bases left in between. The CDR3 DNA is TGTGCCACCAGCAGAGATCCGGGGGTCTACGAGCAGTACTTC. This sequence encodes CATSRDPGVYEQYF.

Only one count was recorded for this clone. The rearrangement joins TRBV19 to TRBJ2-7, with 8 bases identical to TRBD1. Trimming at V came to 6 bases and at J to 6 bases, leaving 7 bases not matched to a gene. Germline V gene data show CDR1 as LNHDA and CDR2 as SQIVND (reference sequence). The length of the CDR3 is 13 residues. The CDR3 is CASSYQTGGEQYF. The CDR3 coding sequence is TGTGCCAGTAGCTACCAAACAGGGGGCGAGCAGTACTTC.

The sample holds a few counts of this clone. The chain couples TRBV6-4 to TRBJ2-1; 12 nucleotides match TRBD2. There are 16 residues in the CDR3. The V and J ends lost 6 bases and 4 bases, in that order; junction bases with no gene match: 7. Per the germline V gene, CDR1 is MRHNA and CDR2 is SNTAGT. CDR3 residues: CASSPETSGSYNEQFF. The CDR3 DNA reads TGTGCCAGCAGCCCTGAGACTAGCGGGAGTTACAATGAGCAGTTCTTC.

The rearrangement joins TRBV9 to TRBJ2-3; D ambiguous. Germline V gene data show CDR1 as SGDLS and CDR2 as YYNGEE. Trimming stripped 0 bases from V and 2 bases from J, with 10 bases between. The CDR3 is 15 residues long. CDR3 amino acids: CASSVAMRSTDTQYF. For the CDR3, the DNA is TGTGCCAGCAGCGTAGCTATGAGATCCACAGATACGCAGTATTTT.